These T cell receptor beta chains were read from a single sample in a study of T cells in tuberculosis. Some clones are missing from TCRdb's copy, which holds only in-frame ones; the method was immunoSEQ multiplex PCR. Of some 40,000 clones in the sample, approximately 94% are singletons; the top ten hold about 4.1%. The sample was PBMCs, taken at tuberculosis diagnosis. The source of these receptors is an adult with tuberculosis. Each CDR3 is given with its conserved first and last residue. The D gene is left open where the match is weak. Clone size appears in some rows only: once, few, many, or a class for an expanded clone.

V gene: TRBV5-4; J gene: TRBJ2-1; D gene: NA; clone size: NA; CDR3 protein: CASSLRSRDNEQFF; CDR3 DNA: TGTGCCAGCAGCTTGCGGTCGAGAGACAATGAGCAGTTCTTC
V gene: TRBV7-8; J gene: TRBJ1-2; D gene: TRBD1; clone size: NA; CDR3 protein: CASSSTGGNGYTF; CDR3 DNA: TGTGCCAGCAGCTCCACAGGGGGCAATGGCTACACCTTC
V gene: TRBV9; J gene: TRBJ2-3; D gene: TRBD1; clone size: NA; CDR3 protein: CASSVEGTGGREDTQYF; CDR3 DNA: TGTGCCAGCAGCGTGGAGGGGACAGGGGGCCGGGAAGATACGCAGTATTTT
V gene: TRBV2; J gene: TRBJ2-7; D gene: TRBD2; clone size: NA; CDR3 protein: CASRGLATHEQYF; CDR3 DNA: TGTGCCAGCAGGGGACTAGCGACCCACGAGCAGTACTTC
V gene: TRBV18; J gene: TRBJ1-2; D gene: TRBD1; clone size: NA; CDR3 protein: CASSPPGTDYGYTF; CDR3 DNA: TGTGCCAGCTCGCCTCCGGGGACAGACTATGGCTACACCTTC
V gene: TRBV15; J gene: TRBJ2-7; D gene: TRBD1; clone size: NA; CDR3 protein: CATSRDKGQVNEQYF; CDR3 DNA: TGTGCCACCAGCAGAGACAAGGGACAGGTTAACGAGCAGTACTTC
V gene: TRBV6-6; J gene: TRBJ1-2; D gene: NA; clone size: NA; CDR3 protein: CASSFGQGPKGYTF; CDR3 DNA: TGTGCCAGCAGTTTTGGGCAGGGCCCTAAGGGCTACACCTTC
V gene: TRBV27; J gene: TRBJ1-1; D gene: TRBD1; clone size: NA; CDR3 protein: CASSRDRDAGTEAFF; CDR3 DNA: TGTGCCAGCAGCCGGGACAGGGACGCGGGCACTGAAGCTTTCTTT
V gene: TRBV7-3; J gene: TRBJ2-2; D gene: TRBD1; clone size: once; CDR3 protein: CASSPGGANTGELFF; CDR3 DNA: TGTGCCAGCAGCCCAGGGGGCGCGAACACCGGGGAGCTGTTTTTT
V gene: TRBV7-2; J gene: TRBJ1-6; D gene: TRBD1; clone size: few; CDR3 protein: CASSLGAGGNNSPLHF; CDR3 DNA: TGTGCCAGCAGCTTAGGGGCAGGGGGAAATAATTCACCCCTCCACTTT
V gene: TRBV11-3; J gene: TRBJ1-3; D gene: TRBD1; clone size: NA; CDR3 protein: CASSLDYWADRAGNTIYF; CDR3 DNA: TGTGCCAGCAGCTTAGATTATTGGGCAGACAGGGCTGGAAACACCATATATTTT
V gene: TRBV4-1; J gene: TRBJ1-3; D gene: NA; clone size: NA; CDR3 protein: CASSQEAGVGNTIYF; CDR3 DNA: TGCGCCAGCAGCCAAGAAGCAGGGGTCGGAAACACCATATATTTT
V gene: TRBV28; J gene: TRBJ1-2; D gene: NA; clone size: few; CDR3 protein: CASSLTGINYGYTF; CDR3 DNA: TGTGCCAGCAGTTTAACAGGCATTAACTATGGCTACACCTTC
V gene: TRBV27; J gene: TRBJ2-2; D gene: TRBD1; clone size: once; CDR3 protein: CASTWTGDTGELFF; CDR3 DNA: TGTGCCAGCACCTGGACAGGGGACACCGGGGAGCTGTTTTTT
V gene: TRBV7-2; J gene: TRBJ1-5; D gene: TRBD1; clone size: NA; CDR3 protein: CASSQDRNQPQHF; CDR3 DNA: TGTGCCAGCAGCCAGGACAGGAATCAGCCCCAGCATTTT
V gene: TRBV5-6; J gene: TRBJ1-2; D gene: NA; clone size: NA; CDR3 protein: CASSPTGPLDYGYTF; CDR3 DNA: TGTGCCAGCAGCCCCACAGGGCCTTTGGACTATGGCTACACCTTC
V gene: TRBV5-1; J gene: TRBJ1-1; D gene: NA; clone size: NA; CDR3 protein: CASRVGGEAFF; CDR3 DNA: TGCGCCAGCCGGGTAGGGGGTGAAGCTTTCTTT
V gene: TRBV7-2; J gene: TRBJ1-1; D gene: NA; clone size: once; CDR3 protein: CASSLWGHEAFF; CDR3 DNA: TGTGCCAGCAGCTTATGGGGGCATGAAGCTTTCTTT
V gene: TRBV10-3; J gene: TRBJ2-3; D gene: NA; clone size: NA; CDR3 protein: CAISLTTTSDTQYF; CDR3 DNA: TGTGCCATCAGCCTGACAACCACCTCAGATACGCAGTATTTT
V gene: TRBV10-3; J gene: TRBJ2-6; D gene: NA; clone size: NA; CDR3 protein: CAISSQGTGANVLTF; CDR3 DNA: TGTGCCATCAGTTCACAGGGTACTGGGGCCAACGTCCTGACTTTC
V gene: TRBV19; J gene: TRBJ1-5; D gene: NA; clone size: NA; CDR3 protein: CASSIGRRYSNQPQHF; CDR3 DNA: TGTGCCAGTAGTATTGGGAGGAGATATAGCAATCAGCCCCAGCATTTT
V gene: TRBV5-4; J gene: TRBJ1-4; D gene: TRBD1; clone size: NA; CDR3 protein: CASSSFGTDEKLFF; CDR3 DNA: TGTGCCAGCAGCTCCTTTGGGACAGATGAAAAACTGTTTTTT
V gene: TRBV5-1; J gene: TRBJ1-6; D gene: NA; clone size: once; CDR3 protein: CASSFLLRGTESSPLHF; CDR3 DNA: TGCGCCAGCAGCTTCTTGTTACGGGGGACGGAATCTTCACCCCTCCACTTT
V gene: TRBV5-6; J gene: TRBJ1-1; D gene: TRBD1; clone size: NA; CDR3 protein: CASSLRRTGVNTEAFF; CDR3 DNA: TGTGCCAGCAGCTTACGGAGGACAGGGGTGAACACTGAAGCTTTCTTT
V gene: TRBV27; J gene: TRBJ2-7; D gene: TRBD1; clone size: NA; CDR3 protein: CASRSQGVSQSYEQYF; CDR3 DNA: TGTGCCAGCAGATCACAGGGGGTTAGTCAATCCTACGAGCAGTACTTC
V gene: TRBV9; J gene: TRBJ2-1; D gene: TRBD2; clone size: NA; CDR3 protein: CASNQLYGGGAFSEQFF; CDR3 DNA: TGTGCCTCCAACCAGTTGTACGGCGGGGGGGCCTTCAGTGAGCAGTTCTTC
V gene: TRBV12-5; J gene: TRBJ2-7; D gene: NA; clone size: NA; CDR3 protein: CASGRGGSYEQYF; CDR3 DNA: TGTGCTAGTGGCCGAGGAGGGAGCTACGAGCAGTACTTC
V gene: TRBV7-7; J gene: TRBJ2-1; D gene: NA; clone size: NA; CDR3 protein: CASSLVGGKHNEQFF; CDR3 DNA: TGTGCCAGCAGCTTAGTAGGGGGTAAGCACAATGAGCAGTTCTTC
V gene: TRBV27; J gene: TRBJ1-1; D gene: NA; clone size: NA; CDR3 protein: CASSPQGLSGDTEAFF; CDR3 DNA: TGTGCCAGCAGTCCGCAGGGACTTTCCGGGGACACTGAAGCTTTCTTT
V gene: TRBV6-1; J gene: TRBJ2-1; D gene: NA; clone size: NA; CDR3 protein: CASSEGRVGEYEQFF; CDR3 DNA: TGTGCCAGCAGTGAAGGGCGGGTTGGCGAGTACGAGCAGTTCTTC
V gene: TRBV19; J gene: TRBJ1-5; D gene: NA; clone size: NA; CDR3 protein: CASSTSLSNQPQHF; CDR3 DNA: TGTGCCAGTAGTACTAGTCTTTCGAATCAGCCCCAGCATTTT
V gene: TRBV11-2; J gene: TRBJ2-7; D gene: TRBD2; clone size: NA; CDR3 protein: CASSSLAGSYEQYF; CDR3 DNA: TGTGCCAGCAGCTCACTAGCGGGGTCCTACGAGCAGTACTTC
V gene: TRBV6-5; J gene: TRBJ2-2; D gene: NA; clone size: NA; CDR3 protein: CASSFSYGTGELFF; CDR3 DNA: TGTGCCAGCAGTTTTTCTTACGGCACCGGGGAGCTGTTTTTT
V gene: TRBV29-1; J gene: TRBJ1-2; D gene: TRBD1; clone size: NA; CDR3 protein: CSVDSDRALRGYTF; CDR3 DNA: TGCAGCGTTGACTCCGACAGGGCCTTACGGGGCTACACCTTC
V gene: TRBV5-6; J gene: TRBJ2-6; D gene: NA; clone size: NA; CDR3 protein: CASSYAGAGANVLTF; CDR3 DNA: TGTGCCAGCAGCTATGCAGGGGCTGGGGCCAACGTCCTGACTTTC
V gene: TRBV28; J gene: TRBJ2-2; D gene: NA; clone size: NA; CDR3 protein: CASSLQGSGELFF; CDR3 DNA: TGTGCCAGCAGTTTACAGGGATCCGGGGAGCTGTTTTTT